This entry describes one T cell receptor (beta chain). Its specificity is unknown. This entry belongs to a study of OX40 agonist ivuxolimab in advanced cancers. Study-wide results and caveats: Dose levels from 0.1 to 3.0 mg/kg saw CD4+ and CD8+ blood T cells expand clonally by week 6.

Clones were read by immunoSEQ multiplex PCR, and TCRdb kept only the in-frame ones, dropping some. The data hold about 120,000 clones, with 93% observed a single time. CDR1 and CDR2 from the germline V gene are SGHVS and FQNEAQ. The CDR3 is made up of 14 amino acids. The V end lost 1 base, the J end lost 5 bases, and 12 bases lay between the germline ends. The V gene is TRBV7-8, the J gene TRBJ2-7, with D maybe TRBD1 (6 bases). This receptor was identified in an adult with an advanced solid tumor such as melanoma, head and neck, liver or kidney cancer. The sample in question was CD4+ or CD8+ T cells sorted from blood, obtained in a trial of the OX40 agonist ivuxolimab. Here the CDR3 reads CASSLGHRADEQYF. For the CDR3, the DNA is TGTGCCAGCAGCTTAGGTCACAGGGCGGACGAGCAGTACTTC.